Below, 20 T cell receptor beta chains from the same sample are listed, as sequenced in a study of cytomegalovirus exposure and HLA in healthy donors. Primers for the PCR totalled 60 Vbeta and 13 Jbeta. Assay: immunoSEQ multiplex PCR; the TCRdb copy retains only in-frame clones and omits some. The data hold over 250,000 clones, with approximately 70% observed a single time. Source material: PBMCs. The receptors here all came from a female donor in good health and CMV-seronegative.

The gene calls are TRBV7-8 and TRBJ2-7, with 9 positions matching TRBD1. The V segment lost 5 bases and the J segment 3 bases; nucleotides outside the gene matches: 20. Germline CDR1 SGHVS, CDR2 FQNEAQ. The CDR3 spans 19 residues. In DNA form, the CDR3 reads TGTGCCAGCAGCCTAAGTCGGGACAGGGAGGCTAGCGGCGACTACGAGCAGTACTTC. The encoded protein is CASSLSRDREASGDYEQYF.

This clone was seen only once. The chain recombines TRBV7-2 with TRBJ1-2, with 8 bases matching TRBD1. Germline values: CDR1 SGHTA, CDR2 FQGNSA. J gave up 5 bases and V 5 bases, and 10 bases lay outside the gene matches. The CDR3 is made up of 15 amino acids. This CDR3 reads CASSLGQGAGYGYTF. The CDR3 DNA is TGTGCCAGCAGCCTTGGGCAGGGGGCGGGATATGGCTACACCTTC.

CDR3 bases: TGTGCCAGCAGTTCTATCTACCCTAGCTACGAGCAGTACTTC. This encodes CASSSIYPSYEQYF. The rearrangement joins TRBV6-6 to TRBJ2-5; D is unclear. Near its end, the DNA agrees better with TRBJ2-7, so the J call may be wrong. This CDR3 comprises 14 residues. Germline assignment: CDR1 MNHNY and CDR2 SVGAGI (reference sequence).

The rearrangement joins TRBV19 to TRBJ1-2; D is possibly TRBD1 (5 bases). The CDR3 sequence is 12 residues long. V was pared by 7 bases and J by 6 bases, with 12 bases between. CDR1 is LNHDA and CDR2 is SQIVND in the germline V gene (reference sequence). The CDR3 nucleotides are TGTGCCAGTACGGGGGTTCCGGATGGCTACACCTTC. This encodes CASTGVPDGYTF.

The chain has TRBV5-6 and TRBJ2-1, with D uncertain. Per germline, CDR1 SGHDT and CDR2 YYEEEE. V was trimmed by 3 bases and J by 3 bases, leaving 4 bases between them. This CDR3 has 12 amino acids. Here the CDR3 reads CASSSYYNEQFF. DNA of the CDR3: TGTGCCAGCAGCTCCTACTACAATGAGCAGTTCTTC.

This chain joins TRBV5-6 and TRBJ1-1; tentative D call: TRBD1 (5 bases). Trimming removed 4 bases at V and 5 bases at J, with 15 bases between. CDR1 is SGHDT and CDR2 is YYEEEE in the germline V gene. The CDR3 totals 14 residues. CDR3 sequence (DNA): TGTGCCAGCAGCAACCGGGGACGGGGGACTGAAGCTTTCTTT. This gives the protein CASSNRGRGTEAFF.

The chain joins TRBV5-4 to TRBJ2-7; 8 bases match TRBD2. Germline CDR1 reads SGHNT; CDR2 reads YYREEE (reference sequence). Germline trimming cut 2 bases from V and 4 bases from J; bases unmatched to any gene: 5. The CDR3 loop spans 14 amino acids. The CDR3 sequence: CASSFTSGPYEQYF. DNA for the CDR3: TGTGCCAGCAGCTTTACTAGCGGACCGTACGAGCAGTACTTC. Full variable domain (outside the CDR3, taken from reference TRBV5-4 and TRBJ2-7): ETGVTQSPTHLIKTRGQQVTLRCSSQSGHNTVSWYQQALGQGPQFIFQYYREEENGRGNFPPRFSGLQFPNYSSELNVNALELDDSALYLCASSFTSGPYEQYFGPGTRLTVT.

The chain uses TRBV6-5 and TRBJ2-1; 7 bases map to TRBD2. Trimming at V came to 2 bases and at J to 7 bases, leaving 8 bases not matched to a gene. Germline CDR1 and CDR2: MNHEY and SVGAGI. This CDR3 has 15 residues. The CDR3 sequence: CASSYGRETENEQFF. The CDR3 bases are TGTGCCAGCAGTTACGGGCGGGAGACCGAGAATGAGCAGTTCTTC.

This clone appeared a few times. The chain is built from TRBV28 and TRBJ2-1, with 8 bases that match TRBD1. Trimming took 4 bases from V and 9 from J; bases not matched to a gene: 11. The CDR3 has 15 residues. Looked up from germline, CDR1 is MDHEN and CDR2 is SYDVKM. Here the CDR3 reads CASSSGGRQGAEQFF. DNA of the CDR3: TGTGCCAGCAGTTCAGGCGGGCGGCAGGGGGCTGAGCAGTTCTTC.

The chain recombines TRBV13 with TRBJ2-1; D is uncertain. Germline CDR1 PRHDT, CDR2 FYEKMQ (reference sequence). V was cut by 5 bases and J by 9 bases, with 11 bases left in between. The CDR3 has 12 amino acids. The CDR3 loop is CASSEPPGEQFF. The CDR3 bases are TGTGCCAGCAGCGAACCCCCCGGTGAGCAGTTCTTC.

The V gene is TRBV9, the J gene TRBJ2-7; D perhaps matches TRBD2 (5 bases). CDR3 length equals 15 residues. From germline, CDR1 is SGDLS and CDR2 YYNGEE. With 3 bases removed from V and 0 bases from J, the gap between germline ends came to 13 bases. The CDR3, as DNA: TGTGCCAGCAGCGCCGATAGGACTTCCTCCTACGAGCAGTACTTC. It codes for CASSADRTSSYEQYF.

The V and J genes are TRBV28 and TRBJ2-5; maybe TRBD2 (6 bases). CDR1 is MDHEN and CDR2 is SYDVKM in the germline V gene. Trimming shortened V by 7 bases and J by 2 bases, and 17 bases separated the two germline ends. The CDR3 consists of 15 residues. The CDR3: CASIWRGAGQETQYF. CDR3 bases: TGTGCCAGCATTTGGCGGGGAGCTGGGCAAGAGACCCAGTACTTC.

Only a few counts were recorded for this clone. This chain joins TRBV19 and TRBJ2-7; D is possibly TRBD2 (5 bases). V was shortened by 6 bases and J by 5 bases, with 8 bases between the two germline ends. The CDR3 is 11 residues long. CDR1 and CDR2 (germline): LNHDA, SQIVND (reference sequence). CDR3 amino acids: CASSLRDEQYF. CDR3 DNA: TGTGCCAGTAGCCTGCGGGACGAGCAGTACTTC. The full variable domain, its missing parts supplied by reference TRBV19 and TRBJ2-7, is DGGITQSPKYLFRKEGQNVTLSCEQNLNHDAMYWYRQDPGQGLRLIYYSQIVNDFQKGDIAEGYSVSREKKESFPLTVTSAQKNPTAFYLCASSLRDEQYFGPGTRLTVT.

CDR3: CASSLAGFGVYEQYF. The CDR3 nucleotides read TGTGCCAGCAGCCTTGCAGGGTTTGGGGTCTACGAGCAGTACTTC. The J gene is TRBJ2-7, the V gene TRBV5-8, with D tentatively TRBD1 (5 bases). From germline, CDR1 is SGHTS and CDR2 YDEGEE. The CDR3 is 15 residues long. V gave up 4 bases and J gave up 3 bases, with 17 bases separating them.

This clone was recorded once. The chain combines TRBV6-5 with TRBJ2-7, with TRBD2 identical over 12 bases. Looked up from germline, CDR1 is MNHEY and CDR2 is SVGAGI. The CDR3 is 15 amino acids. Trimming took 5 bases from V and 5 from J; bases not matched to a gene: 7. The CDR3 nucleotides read TGTGCCAGCAGTCCACTAGCGGGAGGAGTCCACGAGCAGTACTTC. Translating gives CASSPLAGGVHEQYF.

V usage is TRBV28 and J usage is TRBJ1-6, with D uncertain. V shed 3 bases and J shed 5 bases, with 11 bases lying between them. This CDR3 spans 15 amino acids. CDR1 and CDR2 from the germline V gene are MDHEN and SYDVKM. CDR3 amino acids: CASSLASGHNSPLHF. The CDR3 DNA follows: TGTGCCAGCAGTTTGGCTTCAGGTCATAATTCACCCCTCCACTTT.

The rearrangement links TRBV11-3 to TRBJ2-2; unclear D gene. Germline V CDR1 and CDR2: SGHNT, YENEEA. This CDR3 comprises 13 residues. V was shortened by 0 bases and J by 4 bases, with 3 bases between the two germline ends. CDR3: CASSLDSTGELFF. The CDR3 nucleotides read TGTGCCAGCAGCTTAGACAGCACCGGGGAGCTGTTTTTT.

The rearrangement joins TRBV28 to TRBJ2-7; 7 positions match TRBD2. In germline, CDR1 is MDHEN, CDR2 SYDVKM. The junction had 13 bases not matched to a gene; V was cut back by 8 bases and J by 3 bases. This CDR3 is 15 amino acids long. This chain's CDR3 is CASGATRTRIYEQYF. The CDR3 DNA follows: TGTGCCAGCGGGGCAACCCGGACTAGAATCTACGAGCAGTACTTC.

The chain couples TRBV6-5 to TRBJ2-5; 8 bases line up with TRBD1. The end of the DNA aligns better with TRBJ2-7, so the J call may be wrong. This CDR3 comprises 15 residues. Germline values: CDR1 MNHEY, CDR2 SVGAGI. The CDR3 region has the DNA TGTGCCAGCAGTCGCTCGGGACAGGACCCCTACGAGCAGTACTTC. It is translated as CASSRSGQDPYEQYF.

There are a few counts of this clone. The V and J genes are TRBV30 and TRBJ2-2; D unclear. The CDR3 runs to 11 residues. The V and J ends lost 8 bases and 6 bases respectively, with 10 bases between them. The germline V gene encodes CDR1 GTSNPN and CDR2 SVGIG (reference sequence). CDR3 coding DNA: TGTGCCGCTGAGCCCTCCGGGGAGCTGTTTTTT. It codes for CAAEPSGELFF.